This entry lists 8 T cell receptor beta chains sequenced from one sample in a study of Graves' ophthalmopathy and Graves' hyperthyroidism. RNA transcripts served as template for amplifying TCR beta CDR3 sequences. Second-round multiplex PCR came after a first-round RT-PCR that employed HTBI primers. TCRdb independently ran MiXCR on the multiplex PCR reads; one entry per CDR3 protein. The sample records 650,000 to 800,000 distinct CDR3 sequences, under 50% being singletons. Sequenced input: peripheral blood. Source of these receptors: an adult man with Graves' ophthalmopathy.

This clonotype appeared a single time. CDR3 bases: TGTGCCAGCAGCGTAACAAGCGGCTCCTACAATGAGCAGTTCTTC. It translates to CASSVTSGSYNEQFF. The chain uses TRBV2 and TRBJ2-7, with TRBD2 as a possible D gene (5 bases). The DNA end lines up better with TRBJ2-1; the J call may be wrong. The CDR3 contains 15 residues. The germline V gene encodes CDR1 SNHLY and CDR2 FYNNEI.

V usage is TRBV7-2 and J usage is TRBJ2-2, with D possibly being TRBD1 or TRBD2 (8 bases each). The CDR3 totals 17 residues. CDR1 is SGHTA and CDR2 is FQGNSA in the germline V gene. The V end was cut by 5 bases, the J end by 2 bases, with 18 bases between. Here the CDR3 reads CASSPQGAGGNTGELFF. The CDR3 DNA is TGTGCCAGCAGCCCCCAGGGGGCGGGGGGTAACACCGGGGAGCTGTTTTTT.

This clonotype was found many times. The rearrangement joins TRBV29-1 to TRBJ1-2; perhaps TRBD1 as D (5 bases). Germline assignment: CDR1 SQVTM and CDR2 ANQGSEA. This CDR3 is 11 amino acids long. V was pared by 7 bases and J by 5 bases, with 11 bases between. In nucleotides, the CDR3 is TGCAGCGCCCGGTCAGGGTATGGCTACACCTTC. Translation gives CSARSGYGYTF. Filled out from reference TRBV29-1 and TRBJ1-2, the complete variable domain reads SAVISQKPSRDICQRGTSLTIQCQVDSQVTMMFWYRQQPGQSLTLIATANQGSEATYESGFVIDKFPISRPNLTFSTLTVSNMSPEDSSIYLCSARSGYGYTFGSGTRLTVV.

This clonotype was seen repeatedly, ten times or more. The gene calls are TRBV7-2 and TRBJ2-7; 8 nucleotides align to TRBD1. J gave up 2 bases and V 1 base, and 4 bases lay outside the gene matches. Looked up from germline, CDR1 is SGHTA and CDR2 is FQGNSA. The CDR3 is made up of 15 amino acids. CDR3 region: CASSLGQGKTYEQYF. CDR3 DNA: TGTGCCAGCAGCTTAGGACAGGGGAAGACCTACGAGCAGTACTTC.

The V and J genes are TRBV10-3 and TRBJ2-2; 7 nucleotides agree with TRBD2. Germline CDR1 and CDR2: ENHRY and SYGVKD. J gave up 3 bases and V 1 base, and 5 bases lay outside the gene matches. The CDR3 runs 16 residues. The CDR3 region has the DNA TGTGCCATCAGTGAGTGGGGAGGGCTCCACACCGGGGAGCTGTTTTTT. Residues: CAISEWGGLHTGELFF.

This clonotype came up many times. The chain uses TRBV7-2 and TRBJ2-7, with D possibly TRBD1 on 6 matching bases. From germline, CDR1 is SGHTA and CDR2 FQGNSA. The CDR3 has 15 residues. Trimming removed 5 bases from V and 2 bases from J, with 16 bases in between. The CDR3 protein is CASSQEPTGTYEQYF. DNA of the CDR3: TGTGCCAGCAGCCAAGAACCGACAGGTACCTACGAGCAGTACTTC.

This clonotype occurred a few times. CDR3 loop: CASGELFF. DNA for the CDR3: TGTGCCAGCGGGGAGCTGTTTTTT. This chain connects TRBV7-9 to TRBJ2-2; D gene ambiguous. Germline assignment: CDR1 SEHNR and CDR2 FQNEAQ (reference sequence). The ends were cut back, 8 bases at V and 8 bases at J, with 0 bases in the middle. The CDR3 covers 8 residues. Using reference TRBV7-9 and TRBJ2-2 for the parts outside the CDR3, the full variable domain is DTGVSQNPRHKITKRGQNVTFRCDPISEHNRLYWYRQTLGQGPEFLTYFQNEAQLEKSRLLSDRFSAERPKGSFSTLEIQRTEQGDSAMYLCASGELFFGEGSRLTVL.

The chain recombines TRBV29-1 with TRBJ1-3; possible D gene TRBD1, 6 bases. Germline V gene sequence: CDR1 SQVTM, CDR2 ANQGSEA. The CDR3 is 13 amino acids. Here the CDR3 reads CSLQGGSGNTIYF. DNA for the CDR3: TGCAGTCTACAAGGGGGCTCTGGAAACACCATATATTTT. Using reference TRBV29-1 and TRBJ1-3 for the parts outside the CDR3, the full variable domain is SAVISQKPSRDICQRGTSLTIQCQVDSQVTMMFWYRQQPGQSLTLIATANQGSEATYESGFVIDKFPISRPNLTFSTLTVSNMSPEDSSIYLCSLQGGSGNTIYFGEGSWLTVV.